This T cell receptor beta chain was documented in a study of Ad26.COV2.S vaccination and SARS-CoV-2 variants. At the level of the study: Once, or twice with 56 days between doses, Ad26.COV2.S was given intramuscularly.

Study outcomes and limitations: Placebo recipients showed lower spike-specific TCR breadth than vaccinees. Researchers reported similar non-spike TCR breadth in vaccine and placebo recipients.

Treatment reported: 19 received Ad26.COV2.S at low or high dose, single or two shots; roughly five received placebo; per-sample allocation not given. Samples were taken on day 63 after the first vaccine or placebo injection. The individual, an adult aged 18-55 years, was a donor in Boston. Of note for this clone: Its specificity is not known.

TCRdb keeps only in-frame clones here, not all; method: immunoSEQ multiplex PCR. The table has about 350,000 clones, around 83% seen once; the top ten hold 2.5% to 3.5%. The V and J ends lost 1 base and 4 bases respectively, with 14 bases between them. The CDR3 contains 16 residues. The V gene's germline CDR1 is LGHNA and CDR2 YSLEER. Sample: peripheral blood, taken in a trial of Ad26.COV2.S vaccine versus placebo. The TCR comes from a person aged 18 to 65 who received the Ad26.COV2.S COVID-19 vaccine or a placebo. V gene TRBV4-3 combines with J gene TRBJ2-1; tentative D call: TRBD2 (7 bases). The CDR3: CASSQGGLADYNEQFF. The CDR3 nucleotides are TGCGCCAGCAGCCAAGGGGGGCTAGCGGATTACAATGAGCAGTTCTTC.